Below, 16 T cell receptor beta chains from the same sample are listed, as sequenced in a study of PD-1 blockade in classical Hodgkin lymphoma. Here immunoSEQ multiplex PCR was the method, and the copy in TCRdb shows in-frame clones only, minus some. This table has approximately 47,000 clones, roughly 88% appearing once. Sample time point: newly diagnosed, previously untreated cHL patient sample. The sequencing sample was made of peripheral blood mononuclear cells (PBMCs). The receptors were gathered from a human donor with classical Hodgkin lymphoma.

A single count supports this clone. CDR3 sequence: CASSSLDGTDGYTF. CDR3 nucleotides: TGCGCCAGCAGCTCCCTGGACGGGACGGATGGCTACACCTTC. The chain carries TRBV5-1 and TRBJ1-2; D perhaps matches TRBD1 (5 bases). The ends were cut back, 3 bases at V and 6 bases at J, with 15 bases in the middle. Germline V CDR1 and CDR2: SGHRS, YFSETQ. This CDR3 is 14 amino acids long.

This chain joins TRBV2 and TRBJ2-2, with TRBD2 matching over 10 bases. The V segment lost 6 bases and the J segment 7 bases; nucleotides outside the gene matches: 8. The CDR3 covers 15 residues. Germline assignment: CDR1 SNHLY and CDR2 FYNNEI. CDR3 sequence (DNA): TGTGCCAGCAGCGCTTCGGGACTAGCGAGCGGGGAGCTGTTTTTT. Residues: CASSASGLASGELFF. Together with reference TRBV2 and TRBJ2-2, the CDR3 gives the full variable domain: EPEVTQTPSHQVTQMGQEVILRCVPISNHLYFYWYRQILGQKVEFLVSFYNNEISEKSEIFDDQFSVERPDGSNFTLKIRSTKLEDSAMYFCASSASGLASGELFFGEGSRLTVL.

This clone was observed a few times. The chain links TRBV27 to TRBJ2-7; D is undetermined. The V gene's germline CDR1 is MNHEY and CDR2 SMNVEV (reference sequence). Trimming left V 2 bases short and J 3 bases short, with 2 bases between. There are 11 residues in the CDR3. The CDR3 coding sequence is TGTGCCAGCAGTTTACACTACGAGCAGTACTTC. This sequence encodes CASSLHYEQYF.

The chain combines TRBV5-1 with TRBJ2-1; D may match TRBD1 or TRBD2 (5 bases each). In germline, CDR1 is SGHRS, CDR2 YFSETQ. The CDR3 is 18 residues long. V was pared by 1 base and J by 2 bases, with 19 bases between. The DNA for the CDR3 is TGCGCCAGCAGCTTGAGCCCTACGGGGACGCCCACCTACAATGAGCAGTTCTTC. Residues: CASSLSPTGTPTYNEQFF. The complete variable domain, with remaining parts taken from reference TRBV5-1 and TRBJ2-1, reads KAGVTQTPRYLIKTRGQQVTLSCSPISGHRSVSWYQQTPGQGLQFLFEYFSETQRNKGNFPGRFSGRQFSNSRSEMNVSTLELGDSALYLCASSLSPTGTPTYNEQFFGPGTRLTVL.

In nucleotides, the CDR3 is TGTGCCAGCAGCTTAACCCCGGGCAGGAACACTGAAGCTTTCTTT. Translating it yields CASSLTPGRNTEAFF. This chain joins TRBV5-4 and TRBJ1-1; D uncertain. Trimming pared 2 bases from V and 1 base from J, leaving 12 bases between. CDR1 is SGHNT and CDR2 is YYREEE in the germline V gene (reference sequence). The CDR3 contains 15 residues.

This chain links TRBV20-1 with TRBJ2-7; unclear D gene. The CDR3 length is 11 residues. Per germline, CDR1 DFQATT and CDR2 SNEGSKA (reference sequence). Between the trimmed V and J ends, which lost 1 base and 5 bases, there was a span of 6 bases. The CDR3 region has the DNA TGCAGTGCTAGAGGTGGGGACGAGCAGTACTTC. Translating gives CSARGGDEQYF.

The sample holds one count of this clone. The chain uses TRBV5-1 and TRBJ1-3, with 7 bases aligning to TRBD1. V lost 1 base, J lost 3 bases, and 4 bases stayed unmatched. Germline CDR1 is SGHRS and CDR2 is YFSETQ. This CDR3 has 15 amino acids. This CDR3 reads CASSLRTGGGNTIYF. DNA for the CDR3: TGCGCCAGCAGCTTGCGGACAGGAGGTGGAAACACCATATATTTT. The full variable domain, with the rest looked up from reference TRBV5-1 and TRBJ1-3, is KAGVTQTPRYLIKTRGQQVTLSCSPISGHRSVSWYQQTPGQGLQFLFEYFSETQRNKGNFPGRFSGRQFSNSRSEMNVSTLELGDSALYLCASSLRTGGGNTIYFGEGSWLTVV.

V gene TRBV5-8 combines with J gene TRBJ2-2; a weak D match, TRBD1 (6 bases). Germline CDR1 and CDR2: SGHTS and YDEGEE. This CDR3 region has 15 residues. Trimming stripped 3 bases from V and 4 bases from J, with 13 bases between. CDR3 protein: CASSSRGHFTGELFF. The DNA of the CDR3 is TGTGCCAGCAGCTCCAGGGGACATTTCACCGGGGAGCTGTTTTTT.

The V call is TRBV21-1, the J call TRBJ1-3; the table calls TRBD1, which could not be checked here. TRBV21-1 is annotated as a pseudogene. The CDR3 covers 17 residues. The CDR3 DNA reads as TGTGCCAGCAGGAGGGCCCGGGACAGGGGGTGGGGAAACACCATATATTTT. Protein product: CASRRARDRGWGNTIYF.

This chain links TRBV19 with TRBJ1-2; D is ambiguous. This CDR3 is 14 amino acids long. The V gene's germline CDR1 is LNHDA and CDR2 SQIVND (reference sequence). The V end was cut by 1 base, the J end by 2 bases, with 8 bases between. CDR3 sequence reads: CASSIVGRNYGYTF. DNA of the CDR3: TGTGCCAGTAGTATAGTTGGCCGGAACTATGGCTACACCTTC.

The CDR3 DNA sequence: TGCAGCGTGGTTGAGAGCGGGGCTAACTATGGCTACACCTTC. Translated: CSVVESGANYGYTF. J is TRBJ1-2 and V is TRBV29-1; D unclear. Trimming left V 6 bases short and J 0 bases short, with 14 bases between. Germline loops: CDR1 SQVTM, CDR2 ANQGSEA. This CDR3 region has 14 residues.

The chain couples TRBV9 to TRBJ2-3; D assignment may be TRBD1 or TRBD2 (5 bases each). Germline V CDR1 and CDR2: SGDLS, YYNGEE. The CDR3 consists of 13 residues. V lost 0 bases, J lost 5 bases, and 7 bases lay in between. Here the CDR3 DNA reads TGTGCCAGCAGCGTAGGGGACCAAGATACGCAGTATTTT. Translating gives CASSVGDQDTQYF.

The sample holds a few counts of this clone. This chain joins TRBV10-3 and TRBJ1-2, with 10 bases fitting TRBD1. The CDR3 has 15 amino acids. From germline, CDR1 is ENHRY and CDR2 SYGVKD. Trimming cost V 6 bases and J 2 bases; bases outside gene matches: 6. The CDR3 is CAIRYPGQGNYGYTF. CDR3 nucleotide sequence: TGTGCCATCAGGTACCCGGGACAGGGGAACTATGGCTACACCTTC.

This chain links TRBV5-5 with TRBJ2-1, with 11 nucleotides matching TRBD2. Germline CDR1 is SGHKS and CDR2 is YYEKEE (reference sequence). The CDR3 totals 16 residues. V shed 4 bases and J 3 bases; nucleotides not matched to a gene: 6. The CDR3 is CASSPSSGGRYNEQFF. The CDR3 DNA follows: TGTGCCAGCAGCCCCTCTAGCGGGGGGCGCTACAATGAGCAGTTCTTC. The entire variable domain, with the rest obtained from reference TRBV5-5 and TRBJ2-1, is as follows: DAGVTQSPTHLIKTRGQQVTLRCSPISGHKSVSWYQQVLGQGPQFIFQYYEKEERGRGNFPDRFSARQFPNYSSELNVNALLLGDSALYLCASSPSSGGRYNEQFFGPGTRLTVL.

CDR3 loop: CASSLLPLYNEQFF. CDR3 DNA sequence: TGTGCCAGCAGCCTCCTTCCCCTTTACAATGAGCAGTTCTTC. The chain carries TRBV9 and TRBJ2-1; D remains unclear. The germline V and J ends were trimmed by 4 bases and 4 bases, with 12 bases remaining between them. The CDR3 is made up of 14 amino acids. Germline V lookup: CDR1 SGDLS, CDR2 YYNGEE.

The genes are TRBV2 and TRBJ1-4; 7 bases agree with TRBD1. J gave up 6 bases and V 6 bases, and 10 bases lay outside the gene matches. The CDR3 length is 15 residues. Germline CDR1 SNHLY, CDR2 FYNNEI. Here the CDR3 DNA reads TGTGCCAGCAGGGGCATACGGGGGACAGATGAAAAACTGTTTTTT. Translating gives CASRGIRGTDEKLFF.